This TCR beta chain was recorded in a study of CD8 T cells in ankylosing spondylitis (dated by TCRdb to 2016 to 2017). Study-wide context: To find TCR variants linked to disease, the study profiled T cell receptor beta repertoires in ankylosing spondylitis patients and healthy donors. The whole study cohort included some 100 healthy donors and over 20 ankylosing spondylitis patients. Peripheral blood was sampled, and synovial fluid was additionally collected from ankylosing spondylitis patients.

This sample was sequenced with an Illumina HiSeq 2500. Quantitative 5'-RACE with molecular barcodes was the method used to prepare the TCR beta libraries. The original pipeline was this. Disease-linked TCR variants were identified with a new computational method built on a probabilistic model of VDJ rearrangement. TCRdb trimmed the raw reads at Q25, called clones with MiXCR and kept productive beta chains. All rows with the same CDR3 protein become a single entry with the most common DNA and genes. V and J calls and clone size were set by TCRdb, not the authors. This sample holds fewer than 550,000 distinct CDR3 sequences; roughly 5.3% were observed only once. The top ten constitute roughly 3.5% of the sample. CDR1 and CDR2 were assigned from the germline V gene (reference sequence) as SGHAT and FQDESV. Trimming leaves V shorter by 5 bases and J shorter by 7 bases, with the junction holding 19 bases beyond the gene matches. Measured from the cysteine to the phenylalanine, the CDR3 is 18 residues long. The DNA shown is the 54-base CDR3, in frame from base 1.

General findings and caveats noted by the study authors: A TCR beta motif of fewer than 10 highly homologous amino acid variants appeared characteristic of blood from ankylosing spondylitis patients. The disease-linked clones were reported as significantly enriched in matched synovial fluid samples from ankylosing spondylitis patients. The disease-linked clones showed a CD8+ phenotype and occurred at relatively low frequencies in peripheral blood. Some of the motif variants had been reported before in the synovial fluid and blood of reactive arthritis patients, a finding that suggests common disease-initiation mechanisms.

At least ten counts were recorded for this clonotype. Its antigen is unknown. Base qualities were left out, and no much larger clone turns up one base away. Sequencing was done on a sample of blood, either unsorted or a sorted T cell fraction (not recorded which). The V and J genes are TRBV11-1 and TRBJ2-1, with 8 bases in between that match TRBD2. The TCR was taken from a male donor with ankylosing spondylitis. The DNA is TGTGCCAGCAGCCCTCGGACTAGCTGGGACCTTCAGGGGAATGAGCAGTTCTTC. This is translated as CASSPRTSWDLQGNEQFF.